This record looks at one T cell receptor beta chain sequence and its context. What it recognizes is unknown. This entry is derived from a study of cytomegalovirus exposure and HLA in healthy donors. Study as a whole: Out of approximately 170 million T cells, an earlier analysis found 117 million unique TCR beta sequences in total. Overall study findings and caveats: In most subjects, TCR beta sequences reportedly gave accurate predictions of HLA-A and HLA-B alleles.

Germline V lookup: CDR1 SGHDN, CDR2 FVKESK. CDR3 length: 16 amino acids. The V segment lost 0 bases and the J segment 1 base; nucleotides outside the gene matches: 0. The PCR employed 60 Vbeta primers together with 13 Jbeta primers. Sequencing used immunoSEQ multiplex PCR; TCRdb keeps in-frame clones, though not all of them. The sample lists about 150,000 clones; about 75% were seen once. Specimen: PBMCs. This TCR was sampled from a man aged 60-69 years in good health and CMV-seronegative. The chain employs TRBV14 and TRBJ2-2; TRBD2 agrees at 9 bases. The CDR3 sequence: CASSQELAGNTGELFF. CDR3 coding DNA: TGTGCCAGCAGCCAAGAACTAGCGGGGAACACCGGGGAGCTGTTTTTT.